Listed here are 3 T cell receptor beta chains from one sample, sequenced in a study of blood T cell repertoires in COVID-19. Libraries were prepared by immunoSEQ multiplex PCR; TCRdb keeps only in-frame clonotypes and omits some of them. Of some 400,000 clones in the sample, 85% to 90% are singletons; the top ten hold around 1.1%. Sequenced sample: PBMCs or T cells enriched from blood (not recorded which). These receptors were collected from a man between 25 and 39 years old who had recovered from COVID-19.

The chain links TRBV7-9 to TRBJ2-1; no clear D. Germline-derived CDR1 and CDR2 are SEHNR and FQNEAQ (reference sequence). With 4 bases removed from V and 0 bases from J, the gap between germline ends came to 22 bases. The CDR3 length is 19 residues. CDR3 sequence reads: CASSSPQGDLKSSYNEQFF. As DNA, the CDR3 is TGTGCCAGCAGCTCCCCCCAAGGAGACCTCAAAAGCTCCTACAATGAGCAGTTCTTC. The whole variable domain, filled in from reference TRBV7-9 and TRBJ2-1, reads DTGVSQNPRHKITKRGQNVTFRCDPISEHNRLYWYRQTLGQGPEFLTYFQNEAQLEKSRLLSDRFSAERPKGSFSTLEIQRTEQGDSAMYLCASSSPQGDLKSSYNEQFFGPGTRLTVL.

The J gene is TRBJ1-5, the V gene TRBV2, with D maybe TRBD1 (5 bases). Germline CDR1 reads SNHLY; CDR2 reads FYNNEI. The CDR3 consists of 13 residues. V shed 5 bases and J shed 3 bases, with 8 bases lying between them. CDR3 nucleotide sequence: TGTGCCAGCAGTTGGGGGGTCAATCAGCCCCAGCATTTT. Translated, it gives CASSWGVNQPQHF.

The rearrangement joins TRBV7-6 to TRBJ2-1, with 8 bases identical to TRBD1. The CDR3 contains 15 residues. V lost 1 base and J lost 5; bases outside the gene matches: 4. The germline V gene encodes CDR1 SGHVS and CDR2 FNYEAQ. CDR3 DNA: TGTGCCAGCAGCTTAGAAGGGACAGGCAACAATGAGCAGTTCTTC. This encodes CASSLEGTGNNEQFF.